This T cell receptor (beta chain) was captured by sequencing in a study of CD8 T cells in Susac syndrome. It was with random hexamers that roughly 0.5 to 1 ug RNA was reverse transcribed. TCRdb reprocessed the immunoSEQ multiplex PCR reads via MiXCR and lists one record per CDR3 protein. The sample holds approximately 210,000 distinct CDR3 sequences, about 95% seen once. This clonotype appeared a few times. The CDR3 has 14 amino acids. With V trimmed by 3 bases and J by 5 bases, 4 bases remained unmatched. Germline V gene sequence: CDR1 MDHEN, CDR2 SYDVKM. This TCR derives from a human donor with Susac syndrome. The chain has TRBV28 and TRBJ2-5; 9 bases align to TRBD1. Source material: CD4+ T cells from PBMCs. The DNA for the CDR3 is TGTGCCAGCAGTTTGACAGGGGGAGGGGAGACCCAGTACTTC. This gives the protein CASSLTGGGETQYF. Looking up the rest from reference TRBV28 and TRBJ2-5 gives the full variable domain: DVKVTQSSRYLVKRTGEKVFLECVQDMDHENMFWYRQDPGLGLRLIYFSYDVKMKEKGDIPEGYSVSREKKERFSLILESASTNQTSMYLCASSLTGGGETQYFGPGTRLLVL.